This T cell receptor beta chain was documented in a study of Ad26.COV2.S vaccination and SARS-CoV-2 variants (dated by TCRdb to the early 2020s). Study-wide context: Donors in the vaccine arm were drawn from COV1001, a phase I-IIa trial of Ad26.COV2.S in healthy adults that was multicentre, randomized, double-blind and placebo-controlled. Trial participants were randomized into five groups of five: low-dose or high-dose Ad26.COV2.S given once or twice, or placebo on both occasions. Dosing of Ad26.COV2.S was intramuscular, at either 5x10^10 or 1x10^11 viral particles, delivered as one shot or as two shots spaced 56 days apart. A total of approximately 32 samples were included in the TCR-sequenced set, comprising around 19 Ad26.COV2.S vaccine recipients, 5 placebo recipients and 8 SARS-CoV-2 convalescent individuals. Blinding of investigators to trial group allocation was maintained during experiments and outcome assessment. TCRbeta repertoire sequencing was used to assess the specificity and breadth of SARS-CoV-2-reactive T cell receptors after Ad26.COV2.S vaccination.

Taken with the paper, the label for treatment or condition translates to: around 19 received Ad26.COV2.S at low or high dose, single or two shots; several received placebo; per-sample allocation not given. Repertoires of vaccine and placebo recipients were sequenced from samples collected on day 63 after the first injection. Cohort 1b enrolled 25 to 30 adults aged 18-55 years at a single site in Boston, USA, between 29 July and 7 August 2020. Ad26.COV2.S consisted of a replication-incompetent adenovirus type 26 vector by which a prefusion-stabilized SARS-CoV-2 spike protein from the original Wuhan strain was expressed. Remarks on this clone: Its antigen remains undetermined. One base away there is no much larger clone; base qualities are not given.

TCRbeta CDR3 regions were sequenced with the immunoSEQ Assay. After extraction, genomic DNA underwent amplification by bias-controlled multiplex PCR, followed by high-throughput sequencing. The authors processed their data as follows. To quantify the absolute abundance of each unique TCRbeta CDR3 region, sequences were collapsed and filtered. Usable DNA was measured by amplifying reference genes present in all nucleated cells, and TCRbeta template counts were normalized to that usable DNA to estimate T cell fraction. Repertoire TCRs were annotated as SARS-CoV-2-specific by exact matching of V gene, CDR3 amino acid sequence and J gene to a known reactive TCR set. The reference SARS-CoV-2 TCR set came from MIRA and was filtered for enrichment in COVID-19-positive ImmuneCODE repertoires, removing public or cross-reactive TCRs. Based on the MIRA antigens, annotated TCRs were further analysed at the level of specific ORF or position within ORF. Depth was the summed frequency of annotated unique rearrangements, while breadth was defined as annotated unique rearrangements over total unique productive rearrangements. Two-sided Wilcoxon rank-sum tests were applied when comparing TCR breadth between groups. TCRdb's version of the immuneACCESS table is confined to in-frame rearrangements and falls short of the full clone set. An unresolved V gene accounts for under half of the shortfall where checked; the remainder is of unknown origin. V and J calls and clone size are as listed in that table; D and trimming were resolved from the DNA. The sample contains about 350,000 clones, roughly 89% of them found a single time. Approximately 5% of the sample is held by the ten biggest clonotypes.

Overall study results and their limits: It was noted by the authors that total T cell responses may have been underestimated by the TCR breadth and depth analyses. Higher spike-specific TCR breadth was observed in Ad26.COV2.S recipients than in placebo recipients (P = 0.0014). The study was not powered to compare responses between vaccine doses or regimens. After vaccination, substantial breadth of spike-specific CD8+ and CD4+ T cell responses was reported. Non-spike TCR breadth was comparable between vaccine and placebo recipients, consistent with the vaccine containing only spike.

The source is a person between 18 and 65 years old who received the Ad26.COV2.S COVID-19 vaccine or a placebo. Source: peripheral blood, taken in a trial of Ad26.COV2.S vaccine versus placebo.

The bases are TGTGCCAGTAGTATATATGGGGTAAGATCACCCCTCCACTTT. This encodes CASSIYGVRSPLHF. The rearranged chain carries TRBV19 and TRBJ1-6, with the D gene too uncertain to name. V and J are truncated by 2 bases and 10 bases respectively, leaving an intervening sequence of 12 bases. Its CDR3 holds 14 amino acids, cysteine through phenylalanine. The read is trimmed to its CDR3 DNA, 42 bases read in frame from base 1. From a lookup of the germline V gene (reference sequence), CDR1 and CDR2 are LNHDA and SQIVND.